This T cell receptor (beta chain) stems from a study of shared clonotypes between healthy human individuals. About the study: Donors were a couple of women and a few men aged 18 to 49.

Execution of the assay was at deep level. The method was immunoSEQ multiplex PCR; TCRdb's version includes in-frame clones alone and lacks a portion of them. The table shows 1,400,000 or so clones, with approximately 98.5% occurring only once. This CDR3 comprises 18 residues. V lost 4 bases, J lost 4 bases, and 13 bases stayed unmatched. Germline-derived CDR1 and CDR2 are SGHKS and YYEKEE (reference sequence). The J gene is TRBJ2-1, the V gene TRBV5-5, with 11 bases aligning to TRBD2. Sequences were obtained from naive CD4+ T cells sorted from blood. Subset noted: CD45RA+ positively selected. This TCR derives from a man aged 30 to 45 in good health. This CDR3 reads CASSTGLAGRGGYNEQFF. The CDR3 DNA reads TGTGCCAGCAGCACTGGACTAGCGGGCCGAGGCGGTTACAATGAGCAGTTCTTC.